Sequencing of this T cell receptor beta chain was carried out in a study of OX40 agonist ivuxolimab in advanced cancers. Study overall: While on treatment, patients had intravenous ivuxolimab at 0.01 to 10 mg/kg every 2 weeks. At under 85% male, the cohort had a mean age of 60 years, ranging from about 20 to 79.

V was pared by 6 bases and J by 0 bases, with 10 bases between. The CDR3 has 14 residues. Germline V gene lookup returns CDR1 MDHEN and CDR2 SYDVKM. Assay used: immunoSEQ multiplex PCR; TCRdb lists only in-frame clones, some missing. The profile covers fewer than 16,000 clones, with roughly three quarters appearing a single time and 35% to 45% taken by the ten largest. The origin of this receptor is an adult with an advanced solid tumor such as melanoma, head and neck, liver or kidney cancer. The V and J genes are TRBV28 and TRBJ2-3; possibly TRBD2 for D (5 bases). The material was CD4+ or CD8+ T cells sorted from blood, obtained in a trial of the OX40 agonist ivuxolimab. The CDR3 DNA is TGTGCCAGCAGGGGATTAGCGAGCACAGATACGCAGTATTTT. Encoded protein: CASRGLASTDTQYF.